This TCR beta chain originates from a study of T-cell memory formation after mild COVID-19. Points from the study as a whole: Day 15 to 85 contractors were CD4/CD8 balanced; later expanders leaned CD4+.

Looked up from germline, CDR1 is MNHEY and CDR2 is SMNVEV (reference sequence). The CDR3 has 14 residues. Trimming stripped 0 bases from V and 9 bases from J, with 14 bases between. TCRdb used MiXCR to reprocess the 5' RACE reads, holding one entry per CDR3 protein. In the table there are about 350,000 distinct CDR3 sequences, 25% to 30% of which are singletons. Comments on this clonotype: The antigen is undetermined.

Sequenced sample: PBMCs or a T cell subset sorted from them (not recorded which). This TCR was recovered from an adult woman who had mild COVID-19 (a few samples of this study predate the infection). Cell type and time point are not known. The chain has TRBV27 and TRBJ1-2; D is uncertain. The DNA of the CDR3 is TGTGCCAGCAGTTTATCGGGGTCCGTTGGTAGCTACACCTTC. Protein sequence: CASSLSGSVGSYTF.